A selection of T cell receptor beta chains follows, all from one sample in a study of T cell repertoires in cytomegalovirus infection. TCRdb re-called the reads through MiXCR, storing one row per CDR3 protein. The sample has tens of thousands of distinct CDR3 sequences, approximately 3.6% seen once. Material: PBMCs. The receptors shown here come from a human donor in good health (CMV status not recorded). Some clones in this sample may be carry-over from other donors' samples. CDR3s include the opening cysteine and the closing phenylalanine or tryptophan. The order of the fields is D gene, V gene, clone size, J gene, CDR3 protein, CDR3 DNA. The D gene is left open where the match is weak. Some rows have no size entry. The others give once, few or many, or a class for an expanded clone.

>NA|TRBV7-2|many|TRBJ1-1
CASSSGAPGTGGTEAFF
TGTGCCAGCAGCTCAGGGGCCCCGGGGACGGGTGGGACTGAAGCTTTCTTT
>NA|TRBV7-2|many|TRBJ1-6
CASSLGFSTHNSPLHF
TGTGCCAGCAGCTTAGGCTTTTCGACTCATAATTCACCCCTCCACTTT
>NA|TRBV7-2|many|TRBJ2-3
CASSRELQDTQYF
TGTGCCAGCAGTCGGGAGTTACAAGATACGCAGTATTTT
>NA|TRBV7-2|many|TRBJ1-1
CASSYSLGNTEAFF
TGTGCCAGCAGCTACAGTCTGGGGAACACTGAAGCTTTCTTT
>NA|TRBV27|many|TRBJ1-1
CASKVGENTEAFF
TGTGCCAGCAAGGTCGGCGAGAACACTGAAGCTTTCTTT
>NA|TRBV4-3|many|TRBJ1-6
CASSRGDVNSPLHF
TGCGCCAGCAGCCGTGGGGATGTGAATTCACCCCTCCACTTT
>TRBD2|TRBV7-2|many|TRBJ2-7
CASSPLAGVVSYEQYF
TGTGCCAGCAGCCCACTAGCGGGAGTGGTCTCCTACGAGCAGTACTTC
>NA|TRBV20-1|NA|TRBJ1-1
CSASGLWGYTEAFF
TGCAGTGCTAGTGGGCTTTGGGGCTACACTGAAGCTTTCTTT
>NA|TRBV9|few|TRBJ2-5
CASSVRQEMGTQYF
TGTGCCAGCAGCGTACGCCAAGAGATGGGGACCCAGTACTTC
>NA|TRBV7-8|many|TRBJ2-5
CASTHWRGPGETQYF
TGTGCCAGCACCCACTGGAGGGGACCGGGAGAGACCCAGTACTTC
>TRBD1|TRBV6-2/TRBV6-3|many|TRBJ1-5
CASSSRGPGSNQPQHF
TGTGCCAGCAGTTCCAGGGGGCCAGGGAGCAATCAGCCCCAGCATTTT
>TRBD2|TRBV20-1|many|TRBJ2-1
CSARDTSASSYNEQFF
TGCAGTGCTAGAGATACTAGCGCGAGCTCCTACAATGAGCAGTTCTTC
>TRBD2|TRBV5-1|many|TRBJ2-7
CASSLISGGSYEQYF
TGCGCCAGCAGCTTGATTAGCGGGGGCTCCTACGAGCAGTACTTC
>TRBD1|TRBV28|many|TRBJ1-5
CASRGEGQGAQPQHF
TGTGCCAGCAGGGGAGAGGGACAGGGGGCTCAGCCCCAGCATTTT
>NA|TRBV6-2/TRBV6-3|many|TRBJ2-1
CASSYLGRLIDEQFF
TGTGCCAGCAGTTACTTGGGGCGATTGATCGATGAGCAGTTCTTC
>NA|TRBV7-6|many|TRBJ2-5
CASSFPMETQYF
TGTGCCAGCAGCTTCCCTATGGAGACCCAGTACTTC
>TRBD2|TRBV7-2|many|TRBJ2-3
CASSLTLSGVTDTQYF
TGTGCCAGCAGCTTAACCCTTAGCGGGGTGACAGATACGCAGTATTTT
>NA|TRBV6-2/TRBV6-3|many|TRBJ1-5
CASSYFPEQPQHF
TGTGCCAGCAGTTACTTCCCTGAACAGCCCCAGCATTTT
>TRBD1|TRBV27|NA|TRBJ1-2
CASRSTGGGGYTF
TGTGCCAGCAGGAGCACAGGGGGTGGAGGCTACACCTTC
>TRBD2|TRBV20-1|many|TRBJ2-1
CSARFRGAGVVNEQFF
TGCAGTGCTAGATTCCGTGGAGCGGGAGTCGTCAATGAGCAGTTCTTC
>NA|TRBV6-1|many|TRBJ1-2
CASSEWGDYTF
TGTGCCAGCAGTGAATGGGGCGACTACACCTTC
>NA|TRBV7-9|many|TRBJ1-3
CASSLEGNTIYF
TGTGCCAGCAGCCTAGAGGGAAACACCATATATTTT
>TRBD1|TRBV7-2|many|TRBJ1-2
CASSQRGQGFGYTF
TGTGCCAGCAGCCAGAGGGGACAGGGATTTGGCTACACCTTC
>NA|TRBV15|many|TRBJ1-5
CATSRGRLSNQPQHF
TGTGCCACCAGCCGAGGACGGCTTAGCAATCAGCCCCAGCATTTT
>NA|TRBV23-1|many|TRBJ2-1
CASSQSTSGPPSYNEQFF
TGCGCCAGCAGTCAATCGACCAGCGGGCCACCTTCCTACAATGAGCAGTTCTTC
>TRBD1|TRBV7-2|many|TRBJ1-2
CASSFSGQGAGYTF
TGTGCCAGCAGCTTTTCGGGACAGGGGGCTGGCTACACCTTC
>TRBD1|TRBV12-3/TRBV12-4|many|TRBJ2-1
CASSAGQGRSNEQFF
TGTGCCAGCAGTGCTGGACAGGGAAGGTCCAATGAGCAGTTCTTC
>NA|TRBV4-3|NA|TRBJ1-4
CASSQDSRVESEKLFF
TGCGCCAGCAGCCAAGATAGCAGGGTAGAAAGCGAAAAACTGTTTTTT
>NA|TRBV11-2|many|TRBJ1-1
CASSLGGRARLEAFF
TGTGCCAGCAGCTTAGGCGGTCGGGCACGGCTTGAAGCTTTCTTT
>TRBD2|TRBV7-2|many|TRBJ2-5
CASSSATGTTGETQYF
TGTGCCAGCAGCTCAGCCACCGGGACTACAGGAGAGACCCAGTACTTC
>NA|TRBV7-8|many|TRBJ2-3
CASSSADTQYF
TGTGCCAGCAGCTCGGCGGATACGCAGTATTTT
>NA|TRBV6-5|NA|TRBJ2-7
CASSYSTAISPHEQYF
TGTGCCAGCAGTTACTCCACGGCTATTTCCCCCCACGAGCAGTACTTC
>TRBD2|TRBV6-2/TRBV6-3|NA|TRBJ2-1
CASRRPTSGVRYNEQFF
TGTGCCAGCAGACGACCTACTAGCGGGGTTAGATACAATGAGCAGTTCTTC
>NA|TRBV7-2|many|TRBJ2-7
CASSLFLSATYEQYF
TGTGCCAGCAGCTTATTCCTTTCCGCAACCTACGAGCAGTACTTC
>TRBD1|TRBV7-8|few|TRBJ1-1
CASSSDRGIAFF
TGTGCCAGCAGCTCCGACAGGGGGATAGCTTTCTTT
>TRBD1|TRBV19|few|TRBJ1-5
CASDRGRRQPQHF
TGTGCCAGCGACAGGGGGCGACGCCAGCCCCAGCATTTT
>NA|TRBV7-8|many|TRBJ1-2
CASSLDIGGPYGYTF
TGTGCCAGCAGCTTAGATATTGGGGGCCCCTATGGCTACACCTTC
>NA|TRBV6-2/TRBV6-3|many|TRBJ2-2
CASHLRNTGELFF
TGTGCCAGCCACCTAAGAAACACCGGGGAGCTGTTTTTT
>NA|TRBV7-9|many|TRBJ2-7
CASSLWTAAYEQYF
TGTGCCAGCAGCTTATGGACAGCAGCCTACGAGCAGTACTTC
>TRBD2|TRBV7-8|many|TRBJ2-1
CASSMAGGPVNEQFF
TGTGCCAGCAGCATGGCGGGGGGGCCAGTCAATGAGCAGTTCTTC
>TRBD1|TRBV7-2|many|TRBJ2-5
CASSPGTAPGTQYF
TGTGCCAGCAGCCCTGGGACAGCCCCAGGGACCCAGTACTTC
>TRBD1|TRBV7-8|many|TRBJ1-5
CASSQNDRAYQPQHF
TGTGCCAGCAGCCAAAACGACAGGGCGTATCAGCCCCAGCATTTT
>NA|TRBV6-1|many|TRBJ1-4
CASSTHPTNEKLFF
TGTGCCAGCAGTACACATCCAACTAATGAAAAACTGTTTTTT
>TRBD2|TRBV20-1|NA|TRBJ2-4
CSARGAGGRAKNIQYF
TGCAGTGCTAGAGGGGCGGGGGGTAGAGCCAAAAACATTCAGTACTTC
>NA|TRBV7-6|many|TRBJ1-1
CASSSWGSSEAFF
TGTGCCAGCAGCTCATGGGGGAGTTCTGAAGCTTTCTTT
>NA|TRBV6-5|many|TRBJ2-5
CASRQEETQYF
TGTGCCAGCAGACAAGAAGAGACCCAGTACTTC
>TRBD1|TRBV5-6|NA|TRBJ1-2
CASSSTGGSSGYTF
TGTGCCAGCAGCTCGACAGGGGGGTCAAGTGGCTACACCTTC
>NA|TRBV20-1|many|TRBJ1-1
CSARDVNTEAFF
TGCAGTGCTAGAGATGTGAACACTGAAGCTTTCTTT
>NA|TRBV7-2|many|TRBJ2-2
CASSPSGLGGGELFF
TGTGCCAGCAGCCCCTCGGGACTGGGGGGAGGGGAGCTGTTTTTT
>NA|TRBV12-3/TRBV12-4|many|TRBJ1-1
CASSSSTEAFF
TGTGCCAGCAGTTCGAGCACTGAAGCTTTCTTT